These T cell receptor beta chains were read from a single sample in a study of shared clonotypes between healthy human individuals. Assay: immunoSEQ multiplex PCR; the TCRdb copy retains only in-frame clones and omits some. Of some 480,000 clones listed, 79% are singletons. Sequences were obtained from PBMCs. All receptors derive from a woman between 40 and 50 years old in good health. Some clones in this sample may be carry-over from other donors' samples. Both conserved end residues are part of each CDR3. Expanded clones get a size class; other rows say once, few or many, or leave the size out.

size	V	J	CDR3
.	TRBV7-3	TRBJ2-5	CASSIQGIGTQYF
.	TRBV6-1	TRBJ2-6	CASSDRVGGSGANVLTF
few	TRBV7-3	TRBJ2-1	CASSVLAGSQHEQFF
.	TRBV5-4	TRBJ2-5	CASSPRLAGSQETQYF
.	TRBV21-1	TRBJ2-7	CASIAGLSYEQYF
.	TRBV7-2	TRBJ2-1	CASSFGLAGNNEQFF
.	TRBV2	.	CASATSGLYEQYF
.	TRBV10-2	TRBJ1-6	CASSESRARSPLHF
once	TRBV11-1	TRBJ2-3	CASSLDSTDTQYF
.	TRBV21-1	TRBJ2-7	CASLYEQYF
.	TRBV19	TRBJ1-1	CATSIQRNTEAFF
.	TRBV18	TRBJ2-5	CASSPPGLQETQYF
.	TRBV28	TRBJ2-7	CASSPPGETYEQYF
.	TRBV5-4	TRBJ1-5	CASSLDRAEQPQHF
few	TRBV2	TRBJ2-3	CASSSGGGATQYF
.	TRBV6-4	TRBJ2-1	CASSLDAGYEQFF
.	TRBV30	TRBJ2-3	CAWSQLAVGTDTQYF
.	TRBV6-5	TRBJ2-5	CASQRTIQETQYF
.	TRBV28	TRBJ1-2	CASSFAGHGYTF
.	TRBV9	TRBJ2-1	CASGLGGTSAYNEQFF
.	TRBV7-3	TRBJ2-1	CASSFGLAGNNEQFF
.	TRBV10-3	TRBJ2-7	CAISEHRDRVHF
.	TRBV6-1	TRBJ2-3	CASRGTGVSTDTQYF
.	TRBV19	TRBJ2-1	CASSPRQGVNEQFF
.	TRBV2	TRBJ1-5	CASSREGPALNQPQHF
.	TRBV6-5	TRBJ1-1	CASSWTGNTEAFF
.	TRBV15	TRBJ1-4	CATSRTWQSRAEKLFF
.	TRBV6-1	TRBJ1-2	CASRENYGYTF
.	TRBV10-3	TRBJ2-1	CAISAAPGQNNEQFF